This T cell receptor beta chain is drawn from a study of OX40 agonist ivuxolimab in advanced cancers. Systemic immunosuppression or autoimmune disease history was grounds to exclude patients. Libraries were prepared by immunoSEQ multiplex PCR; TCRdb keeps only in-frame clonotypes and omits some of them. The table lists around 65,000 clones, 90% to 95% of them singletons. Germline V CDR1 and CDR2: MNHNS, SASEGT. The V gene lost 4 bases and the J gene lost 4 bases, with 17 bases spanning the gap. The CDR3 is 16 residues long. V usage is TRBV6-1 and J usage is TRBJ2-4; D is perhaps TRBD1 or TRBD2 (5 bases each). The input for sequencing was CD4+ or CD8+ T cells sorted from blood, taken in a trial of the OX40 agonist ivuxolimab. This TCR was sampled from an adult with an advanced solid tumor such as melanoma, head and neck, liver or kidney cancer. CDR3 in DNA: TGTGCCAGCAGTGGGGGGTTTGACGCATGGAAAAACATTCAGTACTTC. Translation gives CASSGGFDAWKNIQYF.